These T cell receptor beta chains were read from a single sample in a study of PD-1 blockade in mismatch repair-deficient tumors. Here immunoSEQ multiplex PCR was the method, and the copy in TCRdb shows in-frame clones only, minus some. The sample carries about 34,000 clones, less than 90% recorded once. Sequencing was performed on PBMCs, taken less than 7 weeks after starting pembrolizumab. The receptors shown here come from an adult with mismatch repair-deficient cancer. Both conserved end residues are part of each CDR3. The order of the fields is clone size, V gene, D gene, J gene, CDR3 protein, CDR3 DNA. The D gene is left open where the match is weak. Not all rows give a size; the values are once, few, many and, for expanded clones, a class.

.	TRBV28	.	TRBJ2-7	CASSLPRHLPKYEQYF	TGTGCCAGCAGTTTACCCCGACATCTCCCAAAGTACGAGCAGTACTTC
.	TRBV11-3	.	TRBJ1-4	CASSLDRATNEKLFF	TGTGCCAGCAGCTTAGATAGAGCAACTAATGAAAAACTGTTTTTT
few	TRBV7-6	.	TRBJ2-7	CASSPQTGYEQYF	TGTGCCAGCAGCCCTCAAACAGGCTACGAGCAGTACTTC
.	TRBV7-8	.	TRBJ1-5	CASSTQTGQPQHF	TGTGCCAGCAGCACCCAGACGGGTCAGCCCCAGCATTTT
.	TRBV27	TRBD2	TRBJ2-3	CASSPWTSGSISDTQYF	TGTGCCAGCAGTCCCTGGACTAGCGGGAGTATCTCAGATACGCAGTATTTT
.	TRBV2	.	TRBJ1-2	CASRGQIRVGYTF	TGTGCCAGCAGGGGGCAAATTCGGGTTGGCTACACCTTC
once	TRBV18	TRBD1	TRBJ1-5	CASSSGQGNSNQPQHF	TGTGCCAGCTCATCCGGACAGGGGAATAGCAATCAGCCCCAGCATTTT
.	TRBV5-1	TRBD1	TRBJ1-3	CASSRGTAENTIYF	TGCGCCAGCAGCCGGGGGACAGCCGAAAACACCATATATTTT
once	TRBV2	.	TRBJ2-2	CAVSVRGTGELFF	TGTGCCGTCTCAGTCCGGGGGACCGGGGAGCTGTTTTTT
.	TRBV6-1	TRBD1	TRBJ1-3	CASSERTGGNTIYF	TGTGCCAGCAGTGAAAGGACAGGAGGAAACACCATATATTTT
.	TRBV11-3	TRBD1	TRBJ1-5	CASSLGGGGQEYQPQHF	TGTGCCAGCAGCTTAGGAGGTGGGGGACAGGAGTATCAGCCCCAGCATTTT
.	TRBV11-3	.	TRBJ2-7	CASSPRGYYEQYF	TGTGCCAGCAGCCCGCGGGGATATTACGAGCAGTACTTC
once	TRBV7-6	TRBD1	TRBJ2-5	CASSRGTGQETQYF	TGTGCCAGCAGCCGCGGGACAGGCCAAGAGACCCAGTACTTC
.	TRBV5-4	TRBD2	TRBJ2-3	CASSLSSGSTDTQYF	TGTGCCAGCAGCTTAAGTAGCGGGAGCACAGATACGCAGTATTTT
.	TRBV6-1	TRBD1	TRBJ1-1	CASKQGWVNTEAFF	TGTGCCAGCAAACAGGGGTGGGTGAACACTGAAGCTTTCTTT
once	TRBV6-5	.	TRBJ1-5	CASSPKTPTFQHF	TGTGCCAGCAGTCCTAAGACTCCGACGTTCCAGCATTTT
.	TRBV28	TRBD1	TRBJ2-3	CASSSQGSSTDTQYF	TGTGCCAGCAGTTCACAGGGGTCTAGCACAGATACGCAGTATTTT
.	TRBV5-4	TRBD2	TRBJ2-2	CASSLMAGGSGELFF	TGTGCCAGCAGCTTGATGGCGGGAGGGTCCGGGGAGCTGTTTTTT
.	TRBV28	.	TRBJ2-6	CASSLHWANVLTF	TGTGCCAGCAGTTTACATTGGGCCAACGTCCTGACTTTC
.	TRBV30	TRBD1	TRBJ2-1	CAWSGTVNEQFF	TGTGCCTGGAGCGGGACAGTCAATGAGCAGTTCTTC
.	TRBV25-1	TRBD1	TRBJ1-1	CASSLTRTGGGEAFF	TGTGCCAGCAGCCTGACCAGGACAGGGGGGGGTGAAGCTTTCTTT
once	TRBV6-4	.	TRBJ1-2	CASSDPHTGLYGYTF	TGTGCCAGCAGTGACCCCCACACAGGGCTCTATGGCTACACCTTC
.	TRBV27	TRBD1	TRBJ2-7	CASSGQGSYEQYF	TGTGCCAGCAGCGGACAGGGCTCCTACGAGCAGTACTTC
.	TRBV18	TRBD2	TRBJ2-2	CASSPQRGSSTGELFF	TGTGCCAGCTCACCACAGCGGGGGTCGAGCACCGGGGAGCTGTTTTTT
.	TRBV2	TRBD2	TRBJ2-7	CASSEQRDSNEQYF	TGTGCCAGCAGTGAACAGCGGGACTCGAACGAGCAGTACTTC
.	TRBV7-7	.	TRBJ2-2	CASSLAQGAGELFF	TGTGCTAGCAGCTTAGCGCAAGGGGCCGGGGAGCTGTTTTTT
.	TRBV11-2	TRBD1	TRBJ2-2	CASSSRTGITGELFF	TGTGCCAGCAGCTCAAGGACAGGGATCACCGGGGAGCTGTTTTTT
.	TRBV30	TRBD2	TRBJ2-1	CAWSGASGSIDEQFF	TGTGCCTGGAGTGGGGCTAGCGGGAGTATCGATGAGCAGTTCTTC
once	TRBV9	.	TRBJ2-2	CASSVAERTGELFF	TGTGCCAGCAGCGTAGCAGAGCGCACCGGGGAGCTGTTTTTT
.	TRBV2	.	TRBJ2-1	CASRGDSISSYNEQFF	TGTGCCAGCAGGGGGGACTCCATTAGCTCCTACAATGAGCAGTTCTTC
.	TRBV6-6	.	TRBJ1-2	CASSPSQGYGYTF	TGTGCCAGCAGTCCCTCCCAGGGGTATGGCTACACCTTC
.	TRBV2	TRBD2	TRBJ2-3	CASSEVGGVDTDTQYF	TGTGCCAGCAGTGAAGTGGGAGGGGTGGACACAGATACGCAGTATTTT
.	TRBV29-1	TRBD2	TRBJ2-1	CSVIGRTYNEQFF	TGCAGCGTTATCGGGAGGACATACAATGAGCAGTTCTTC
.	TRBV11-2	TRBD2	TRBJ2-7	CASSLVRGVGEQYF	TGTGCCAGCAGCTTAGTTCGGGGGGTAGGGGAGCAGTACTTC
.	TRBV28	.	TRBJ2-6	CASSRFGAGANVLTF	TGTGCCAGCAGTCGGTTCGGGGCTGGGGCCAACGTCCTGACTTTC
.	TRBV7-3	TRBD2	TRBJ2-7	CASSLTSGSLEQYF	TGTGCCAGCAGCCTGACTAGCGGGAGTCTCGAGCAGTACTTC
once	TRBV28	TRBD2	TRBJ2-1	CASSLGTSGRADNEQFF	TGTGCCAGCAGTCTCGGGACTAGCGGGAGGGCCGATAATGAGCAGTTCTTC